The clone carrying this TCR beta chain has a single count. Sequencing used cDNA as its template, made by extracting RNA and reverse transcribing it. Data came from immunoSEQ multiplex PCR; TCRdb stores just in-frame clones and leaves some out. The table records approximately 150,000 clones, around 58% of them present only once. This specimen comes from a study of CD8+ T cells in alopecia areata. About the research overall: The drug, oral tofacitinib, was given to treated patients at 5 to 10 mg twice daily. A 6-month off-drug phase came after tofacitinib, which had lasted 6 to 18 months.

The V gene lost 5 bases and the J gene lost 5 bases, with 19 bases spanning the gap. This CDR3 comprises 15 residues. The germline V gene encodes CDR1 SGHDN and CDR2 FVKESK. As to treatment: oral pan-JAK inhibitor, 5-10 mg twice daily. Sorting of PBMCs yielded the CD4+ and CD8+ T cells. The V gene is TRBV14, the J gene TRBJ2-7; D may be TRBD1 or TRBD2 (5 bases each). The input for sequencing was CD4+ T cells sorted from blood, taken at approximately week 60, from a patient treated with tofacitinib. This sequence originates from a human donor with alopecia areata. For the CDR3, the DNA is TGTGCCAGCAGCGAAGTCCCCCGGGGCCTCCACGAGCAGTACTTC. This sequence encodes CASSEVPRGLHEQYF.